These T cell receptor beta chains were read from a single sample in a study of blood T cell repertoires in COVID-19. Sequencing used immunoSEQ multiplex PCR; TCRdb keeps in-frame clones, though not all of them. The sample has under 200,000 clones, over 90% seen once. Sample: peripheral blood. The origin of the receptors is a man in his fifties with acute or convalescent COVID-19. CDR3s include the opening cysteine and the closing phenylalanine or tryptophan. A D gene is named only where the DNA matches it firmly.

d_gene	j_gene	v_gene	CDR3nt	CDR3aa
-	TRBJ2-5	TRBV1	TGCACCAGCAGCCCCGACAGACGGCAGACCCAGTACTTC	CTSSPDRRQTQYF
-	TRBJ1-4	TRBV15	TGTGCCACCAGCAGAGATGTGGTGGCGGAGAATGAAAAACTGTTTTTT	CATSRDVVAENEKLFF
-	TRBJ2-3	TRBV10-3	TGTGCCATCAGCTCCGGGACTACAGATACGCAGTATTTT	CAISSGTTDTQYF
TRBD2	TRBJ2-1	TRBV5-4	TGTGCCAGCAGCTGGGGACTAGAAGGTGAGCAGTTCTTC	CASSWGLEGEQFF
-	TRBJ2-7	TRBV9	TGTGCCAGCAGCGTAATGGGAGCGGCGTCCTACGAGCAGTACTTC	CASSVMGAASYEQYF
TRBD2	TRBJ2-5	TRBV29-1	TGCAGCGTTGGGGGAGGGGCGAGGGAGACCCAGTACTTC	CSVGGGARETQYF
TRBD1	TRBJ2-7	TRBV6-5	TGTGCCAGCAGTTACTGGACAGGGTACGAGCAGTACTTC	CASSYWTGYEQYF
TRBD1	TRBJ2-2	TRBV6-5	TGTGCCAGCAGACAGGGGCACGCGAACACCGGGGAGCTGTTTTTT	CASRQGHANTGELFF
TRBD1	TRBJ2-2	TRBV3-1/TRBV3-2	TGTGCCAGCAGCCTAGTACGGACAGGGAACACCGGGGAGCTGTTTTTT	CASSLVRTGNTGELFF
TRBD1	TRBJ1-6	TRBV10-3	TGTGCCATCAGAGAGAATCCACAGGGGGAACCCCTCCACTTT	CAIRENPQGEPLHF
-	TRBJ1-1	TRBV19	TGTGCCAGTAGTACAGTACAGAACACTGAAGCTTTCTTT	CASSTVQNTEAFF
-	TRBJ1-1	TRBV11-1	TGTGCCAGCAGCTTACGCCCCCGGGTTTTGGACACTGAAGCTTTCTTT	CASSLRPRVLDTEAFF
TRBD1	TRBJ2-7	TRBV4-1	TGCGCCAGCAGCTTTCGACAGGGCGCCGGCTCCTACGAGCAGTACTTC	CASSFRQGAGSYEQYF
-	TRBJ2-7	TRBV28	TGTGCCAGCAAACCCCGCACACGCACAGTATCCTACGAGCAGTACTTC	CASKPRTRTVSYEQYF
TRBD1	TRBJ1-3	TRBV7-9	TGTGCCAGCAGCTCTGGGCACAGGGGTTCCGGAAACACCATATATTTT	CASSSGHRGSGNTIYF
-	TRBJ2-6	TRBV7-6	TGTGCCAGCAGCTTATTGGGCATTTCCTCTGGGGCCAACGTCCTGACTTTC	CASSLLGISSGANVLTF